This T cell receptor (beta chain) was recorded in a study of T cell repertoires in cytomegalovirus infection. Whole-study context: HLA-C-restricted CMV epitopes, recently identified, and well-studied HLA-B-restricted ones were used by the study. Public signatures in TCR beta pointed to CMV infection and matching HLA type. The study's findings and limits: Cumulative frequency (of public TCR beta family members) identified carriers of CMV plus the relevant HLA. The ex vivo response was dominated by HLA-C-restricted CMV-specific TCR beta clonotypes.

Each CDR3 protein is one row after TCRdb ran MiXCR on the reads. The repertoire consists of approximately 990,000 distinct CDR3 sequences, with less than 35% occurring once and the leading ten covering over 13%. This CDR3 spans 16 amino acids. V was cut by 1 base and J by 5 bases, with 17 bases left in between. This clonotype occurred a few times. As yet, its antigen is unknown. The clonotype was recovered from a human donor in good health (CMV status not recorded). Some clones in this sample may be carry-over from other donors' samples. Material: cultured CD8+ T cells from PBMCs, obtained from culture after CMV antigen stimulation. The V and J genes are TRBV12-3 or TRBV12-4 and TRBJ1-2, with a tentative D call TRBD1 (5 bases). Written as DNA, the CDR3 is TGTGCCAGCAGTTTAGGCCTTGTAGGGGACGGTTATGGCTACACCTTC. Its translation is CASSLGLVGDGYGYTF.